These T cell receptor beta chains were read from a single sample in a study of blood T cell repertoires in COVID-19. The assay was immunoSEQ multiplex PCR, and TCRdb's table has in-frame clones only and misses some. The repertoire holds about 220,000 clones, with about 84% as singletons. The sample consisted of peripheral blood. The receptor source for this set is a human donor in a cohort sampled during active COVID-19. The conserved cysteine and the conserved F or W are not part of the CDR3 here. Each record gives: J gene, V gene, CDR3 protein.

j_call: TRBJ2-7; v_call: TRBV9; cdr3_aa: ASSPPGSYEQY
j_call: TRBJ1-6; v_call: TRBV9; cdr3_aa: ASSAGGLNSPLH
j_call: TRBJ1-3; v_call: TRBV3-1/TRBV3-2; cdr3_aa: ASSQPPRAGGNTIY
j_call: TRBJ1-1; v_call: TRBV28; cdr3_aa: AALGQGAWTEAF
j_call: TRBJ2-1; v_call: TRBV9; cdr3_aa: ASSLPTSGRAIEQF
j_call: TRBJ1-5; v_call: TRBV28; cdr3_aa: ASSPLGGQGHQPQH
j_call: TRBJ1-1; v_call: TRBV10-3; cdr3_aa: AISGTGSTEAF
j_call: TRBJ2-7; v_call: TRBV5-1; cdr3_aa: ASSLKLSGSSYEQY
j_call: TRBJ1-1; v_call: TRBV28; cdr3_aa: ASRRDPTGVTEAF
j_call: TRBJ1-1; v_call: TRBV2; cdr3_aa: ASRETGGTEAF
j_call: TRBJ1-1; v_call: TRBV3-1/TRBV3-2; cdr3_aa: ASSQVSSNTEAF
j_call: TRBJ2-3; v_call: TRBV27; cdr3_aa: ASSPGLATDTQY
j_call: TRBJ1-5; v_call: TRBV5-1; cdr3_aa: ASSRLSNQPQH
j_call: TRBJ2-3; v_call: TRBV4-3; cdr3_aa: ASSQVLLDTQY
j_call: TRBJ1-1; v_call: TRBV6-5; cdr3_aa: VTHRIANTEAF
j_call: TRBJ2-5; v_call: TRBV18; cdr3_aa: ASSPPGGTAGVTQY
j_call: TRBJ1-1; v_call: TRBV25-1; cdr3_aa: ASRETGVGGNTEAF
j_call: TRBJ1-2; v_call: TRBV19; cdr3_aa: ASSPQGGGYGYT
j_call: TRBJ1-5; v_call: TRBV20-1; cdr3_aa: SASSQYSNQPQH
j_call: TRBJ1-2; v_call: TRBV9; cdr3_aa: ASSVGGADYGYT
j_call: TRBJ1-1; v_call: TRBV2; cdr3_aa: ASSEAREAF
j_call: TRBJ1-5; v_call: TRBV3-1/TRBV3-2; cdr3_aa: ASSQDHGNQPQH
j_call: TRBJ2-7; v_call: TRBV7-8; cdr3_aa: ASSLGSYEQY
j_call: TRBJ1-5; v_call: TRBV19; cdr3_aa: ASSTYSGTSNQPQH
j_call: TRBJ1-4; v_call: TRBV5-1; cdr3_aa: ASSLDGGREKLF
j_call: TRBJ1-4; v_call: TRBV7-9; cdr3_aa: ASSPGTGLELNEKLF
j_call: TRBJ2-5; v_call: TRBV5-5; cdr3_aa: ASSPGTGDGETQY
j_call: TRBJ1-3; v_call: TRBV18; cdr3_aa: ASSPGTGNSGNTIY
j_call: TRBJ1-4; v_call: TRBV4-1; cdr3_aa: ASSQESGGNRGRENLF
j_call: TRBJ2-7; v_call: TRBV4-2; cdr3_aa: ASSPTRAQASYEQY
j_call: TRBJ2-1; v_call: TRBV11-1; cdr3_aa: ASGPGGSYNEQF
j_call: TRBJ1-2; v_call: TRBV5-8; cdr3_aa: ASSLVRGNGYT
j_call: TRBJ2-7; v_call: TRBV5-5; cdr3_aa: ASSSDRGSYEQY
j_call: TRBJ1-1; v_call: TRBV4-2; cdr3_aa: ASSQDHTRGNTEAF
j_call: TRBJ2-7; v_call: TRBV25-1; cdr3_aa: ASSEAGDRDEQY
j_call: TRBJ2-7; v_call: TRBV15; cdr3_aa: ATSISGTASYEQY
j_call: TRBJ2-7; v_call: TRBV5-1; cdr3_aa: ASSLGQASYEQY
j_call: TRBJ1-1; v_call: TRBV2; cdr3_aa: ASSGQVNTEAF
j_call: TRBJ2-1; v_call: TRBV5-1; cdr3_aa: ASSLAGDLGDEQF
j_call: TRBJ2-1; v_call: TRBV12-3/TRBV12-4; cdr3_aa: ASSLAQLYEQF
j_call: TRBJ2-7; v_call: TRBV24-1; cdr3_aa: ATSPGGQSYEQY
j_call: TRBJ1-2; v_call: TRBV6-5; cdr3_aa: ASSNPTVPNYGYT
j_call: TRBJ1-4; v_call: TRBV5-4; cdr3_aa: ASTLQGANEKLF
j_call: TRBJ1-1; v_call: TRBV15; cdr3_aa: ATSRGQGKAEAF
j_call: TRBJ2-7; v_call: TRBV7-2; cdr3_aa: ASSLVDRGFYEQY
j_call: TRBJ1-5; v_call: TRBV6-2/TRBV6-3; cdr3_aa: ASSSQGWQPQH
j_call: TRBJ2-2; v_call: TRBV30; cdr3_aa: AWSVTLPGELF
j_call: TRBJ2-1; v_call: TRBV29-1; cdr3_aa: SVGQDRVIYNEQF
j_call: TRBJ1-2; v_call: TRBV6-6; cdr3_aa: ASSRPDSNYGYT
j_call: TRBJ2-7; v_call: TRBV6-6; cdr3_aa: ASSSRAYEQY
j_call: TRBJ2-1; v_call: TRBV2; cdr3_aa: ASSEIDYNEQF
j_call: TRBJ2-7; v_call: TRBV5-6; cdr3_aa: ASSAHMAFEQY
j_call: TRBJ1-3; v_call: TRBV4-3; cdr3_aa: ASSQAGGNTIY
j_call: TRBJ2-4; v_call: TRBV3-1/TRBV3-2; cdr3_aa: ASSQGREGIQY
j_call: TRBJ1-2; v_call: TRBV19; cdr3_aa: ASSGAARVFNYGYT
j_call: TRBJ2-7; v_call: TRBV10-3; cdr3_aa: AISERPSGADEQY
j_call: TRBJ2-1; v_call: TRBV24-1; cdr3_aa: ATSAPVARGINEQF
j_call: TRBJ1-1; v_call: TRBV4-2; cdr3_aa: ASSQGRGWGGNTEAF
j_call: TRBJ2-5; v_call: TRBV6-2/TRBV6-3; cdr3_aa: ASSYSSGVKVETQY